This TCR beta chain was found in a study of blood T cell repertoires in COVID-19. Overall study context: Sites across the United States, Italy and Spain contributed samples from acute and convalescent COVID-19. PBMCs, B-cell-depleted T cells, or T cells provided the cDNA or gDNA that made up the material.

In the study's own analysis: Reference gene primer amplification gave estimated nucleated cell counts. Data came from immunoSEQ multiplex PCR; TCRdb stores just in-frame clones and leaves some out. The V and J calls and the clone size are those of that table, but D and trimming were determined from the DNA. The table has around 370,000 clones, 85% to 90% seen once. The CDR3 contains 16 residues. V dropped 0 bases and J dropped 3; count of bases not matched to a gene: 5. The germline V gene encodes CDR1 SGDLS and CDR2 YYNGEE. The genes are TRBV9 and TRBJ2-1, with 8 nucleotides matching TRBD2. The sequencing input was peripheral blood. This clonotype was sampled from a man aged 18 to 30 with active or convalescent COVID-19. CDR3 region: CASSVAYGRGYNEQFF. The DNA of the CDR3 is TGTGCCAGCAGCGTAGCTTACGGGAGGGGCTACAATGAGCAGTTCTTC.